This TCR beta chain was identified during a study of T cell responses to AZD1222 COVID-19 vaccine. Produced via immunoSEQ multiplex PCR; TCRdb's table is partial and in-frame only. The sample carries tens of thousands of clones, approximately 80% recorded once. This clone was counted a single time. Its antigen is still unknown. Second doses were pooled across both intervals (about 4 or about 12 weeks). Germline CDR1 WSHSY, CDR2 SAAADI. V was cut by 5 bases and J by 0 bases, with 14 bases left in between. The CDR3 is 16 residues long. Findings and caveats of the study: The study found Spike-specific TCR breadth and depth rose after two AZD1222 doses. Sampling that yielded the repertoires occurred only after the peak T cell response. Nearly half of spike-specific TCRs reportedly target unmutated variant regions.

The sequence was obtained from an adult who received the AZD1222 COVID-19 vaccine. The sample consisted of peripheral blood, taken 28 days after the second AZD1222 dose. V and J are TRBV10-2 and TRBJ1-5, with D perhaps TRBD1 (6 bases). The CDR3 spells CASSSGGTNSNQPQHF. CDR3 bases: TGCGCCAGCAGTAGCGGGGGCACTAATAGCAATCAGCCCCAGCATTTT.